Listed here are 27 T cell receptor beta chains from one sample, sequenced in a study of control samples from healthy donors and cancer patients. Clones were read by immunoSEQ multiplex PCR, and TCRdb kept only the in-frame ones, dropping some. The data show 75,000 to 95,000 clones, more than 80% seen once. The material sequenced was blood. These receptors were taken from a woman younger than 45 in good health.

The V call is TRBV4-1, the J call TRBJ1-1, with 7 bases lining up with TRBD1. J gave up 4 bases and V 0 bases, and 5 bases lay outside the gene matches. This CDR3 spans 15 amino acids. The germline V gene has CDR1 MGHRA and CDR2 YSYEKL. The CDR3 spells CASSQEVGGRTEAFF. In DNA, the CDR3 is TGCGCCAGCAGCCAAGAAGTAGGGGGCCGCACTGAAGCTTTCTTT.

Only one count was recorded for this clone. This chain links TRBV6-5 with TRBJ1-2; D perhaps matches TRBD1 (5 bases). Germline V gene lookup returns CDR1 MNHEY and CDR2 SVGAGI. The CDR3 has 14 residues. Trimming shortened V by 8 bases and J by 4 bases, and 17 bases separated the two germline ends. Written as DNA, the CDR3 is TGTGCCAGCGTCTTAAGTGGCGGGGCCTATGGCTACACCTTC. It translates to CASVLSGGAYGYTF.

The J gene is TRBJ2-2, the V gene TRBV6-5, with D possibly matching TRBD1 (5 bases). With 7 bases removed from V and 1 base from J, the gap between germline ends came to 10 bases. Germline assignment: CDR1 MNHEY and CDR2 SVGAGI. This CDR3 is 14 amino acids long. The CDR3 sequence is CASTVQENTGELFF. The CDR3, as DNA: TGTGCCAGCACTGTACAGGAGAACACCGGGGAGCTGTTTTTT.

In DNA, the CDR3 is TGTGCCAGTTCCGAAGGGACAGGGGAATACAATGAGCAGTTCTTC. It translates to CASSEGTGEYNEQFF. The chain recombines TRBV6-5 with TRBJ2-1; 10 bases match TRBD1. Germline values: CDR1 MNHEY, CDR2 SVGAGI. The CDR3 loop spans 15 amino acids. With 9 bases clipped from V and 4 bases from J, the junction kept 9 bases outside the gene matches.

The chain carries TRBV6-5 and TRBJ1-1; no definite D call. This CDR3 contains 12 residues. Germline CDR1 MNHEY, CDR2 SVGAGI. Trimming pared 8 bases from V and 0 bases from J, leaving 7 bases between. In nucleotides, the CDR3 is TGTGCCAGCGGGCAGATGAACACTGAAGCTTTCTTT. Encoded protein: CASGQMNTEAFF.

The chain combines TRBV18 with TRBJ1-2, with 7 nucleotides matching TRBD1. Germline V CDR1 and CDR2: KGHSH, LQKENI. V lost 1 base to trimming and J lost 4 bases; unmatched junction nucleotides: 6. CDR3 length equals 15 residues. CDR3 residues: CASSPQPGQSYGYTF. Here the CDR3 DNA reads TGTGCCAGCTCACCACAACCGGGACAGAGCTATGGCTACACCTTC.

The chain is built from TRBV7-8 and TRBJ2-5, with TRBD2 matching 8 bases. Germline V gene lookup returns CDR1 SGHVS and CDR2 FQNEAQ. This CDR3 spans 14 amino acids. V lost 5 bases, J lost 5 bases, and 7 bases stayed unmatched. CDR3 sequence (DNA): TGTGCCAGCAGCCCCCCGGGAGGGCGGGAGACCCAGTACTTC. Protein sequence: CASSPPGGRETQYF.

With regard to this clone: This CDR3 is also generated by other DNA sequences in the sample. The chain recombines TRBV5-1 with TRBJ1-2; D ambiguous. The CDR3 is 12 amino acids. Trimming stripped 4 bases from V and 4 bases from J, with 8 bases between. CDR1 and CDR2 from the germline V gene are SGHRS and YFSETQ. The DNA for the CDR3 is TGCGCCAGCAGCCCGGACTCCTATGGCTACACCTTC. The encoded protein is CASSPDSYGYTF.

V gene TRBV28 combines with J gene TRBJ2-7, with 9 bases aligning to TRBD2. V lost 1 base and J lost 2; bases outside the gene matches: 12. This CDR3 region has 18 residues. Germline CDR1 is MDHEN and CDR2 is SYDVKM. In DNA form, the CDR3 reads TGTGCCAGCAGTTTATTCCGGACTAGCGTCACACTCGCCTACGAGCAGTACTTC. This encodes CASSLFRTSVTLAYEQYF.

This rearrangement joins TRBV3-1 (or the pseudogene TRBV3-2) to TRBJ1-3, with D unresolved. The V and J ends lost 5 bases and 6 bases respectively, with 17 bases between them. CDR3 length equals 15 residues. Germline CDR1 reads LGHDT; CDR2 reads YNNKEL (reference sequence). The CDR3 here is CASSITGILKNTIYF. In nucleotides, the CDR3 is TGTGCCAGCAGCATTACGGGGATTCTCAAAAACACCATATATTTT.

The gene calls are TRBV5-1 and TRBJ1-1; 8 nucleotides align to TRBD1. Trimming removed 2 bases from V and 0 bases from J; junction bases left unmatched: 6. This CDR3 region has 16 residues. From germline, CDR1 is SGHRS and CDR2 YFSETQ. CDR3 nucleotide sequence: TGCGCCAGCAGCTTCGGACAGGGCCTAATGAACACTGAAGCTTTCTTT. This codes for CASSFGQGLMNTEAFF.

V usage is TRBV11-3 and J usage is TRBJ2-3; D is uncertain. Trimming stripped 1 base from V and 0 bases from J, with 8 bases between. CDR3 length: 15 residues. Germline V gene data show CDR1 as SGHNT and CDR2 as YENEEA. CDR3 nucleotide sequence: TGTGCCAGCAGCTTAGTGGTGAGAAGCACAGATACGCAGTATTTT. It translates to CASSLVVRSTDTQYF.

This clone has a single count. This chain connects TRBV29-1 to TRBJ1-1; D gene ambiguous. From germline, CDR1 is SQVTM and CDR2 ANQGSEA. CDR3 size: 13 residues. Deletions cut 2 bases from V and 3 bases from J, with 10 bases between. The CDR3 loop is CSVELWEDTEAFF. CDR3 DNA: TGCAGCGTTGAACTATGGGAGGACACTGAAGCTTTCTTT.

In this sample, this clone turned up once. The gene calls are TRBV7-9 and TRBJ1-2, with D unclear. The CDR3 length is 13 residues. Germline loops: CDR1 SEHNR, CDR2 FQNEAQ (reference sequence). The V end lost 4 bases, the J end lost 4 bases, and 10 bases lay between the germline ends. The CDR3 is CASSSGRGYGYTF. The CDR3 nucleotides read TGTGCCAGCAGCTCCGGCCGGGGCTATGGCTACACCTTC.

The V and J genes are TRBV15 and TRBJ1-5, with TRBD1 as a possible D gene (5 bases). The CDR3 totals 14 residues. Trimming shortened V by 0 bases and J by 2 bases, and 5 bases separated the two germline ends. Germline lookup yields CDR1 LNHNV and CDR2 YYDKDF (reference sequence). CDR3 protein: CATSRDRGNQPQHF. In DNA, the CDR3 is TGTGCCACCAGCAGAGACAGGGGCAATCAGCCCCAGCATTTT.

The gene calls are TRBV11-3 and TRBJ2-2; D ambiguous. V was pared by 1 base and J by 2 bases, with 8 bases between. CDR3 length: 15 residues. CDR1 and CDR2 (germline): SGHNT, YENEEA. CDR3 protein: CASSLGGSNTGELFF. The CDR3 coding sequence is TGTGCCAGCAGCTTAGGGGGATCTAACACCGGGGAGCTGTTTTTT.

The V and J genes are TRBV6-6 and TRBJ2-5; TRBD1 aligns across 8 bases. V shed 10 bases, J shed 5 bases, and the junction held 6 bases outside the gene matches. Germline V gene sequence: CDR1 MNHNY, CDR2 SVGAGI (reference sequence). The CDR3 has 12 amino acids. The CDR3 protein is CATRGLLETQYF. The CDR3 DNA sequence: TGTGCCACCAGGGGGCTTCTGGAGACCCAGTACTTC.

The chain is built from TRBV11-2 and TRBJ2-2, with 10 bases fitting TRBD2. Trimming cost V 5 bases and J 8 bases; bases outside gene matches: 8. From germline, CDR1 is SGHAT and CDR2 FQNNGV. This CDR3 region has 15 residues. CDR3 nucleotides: TGTGCCAGCAGCGCACGGGGACTAGCGCATGGGGAGCTGTTTTTT. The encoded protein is CASSARGLAHGELFF.

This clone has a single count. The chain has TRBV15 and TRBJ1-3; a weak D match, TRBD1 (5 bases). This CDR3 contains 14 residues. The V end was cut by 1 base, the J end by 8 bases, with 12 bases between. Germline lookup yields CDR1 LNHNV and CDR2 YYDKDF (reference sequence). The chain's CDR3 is CATSRVLGGDTIYF. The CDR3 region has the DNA TGTGCCACCAGCAGAGTACTCGGGGGGGACACCATATATTTT. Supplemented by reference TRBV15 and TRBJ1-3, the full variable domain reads DAMVIQNPRYQVTQFGKPVTLSCSQTLNHNVMYWYQQKSSQAPKLLFHYYDKDFNNEADTPDNFQSRRPNTSFCFLDIRSPGLGDTAMYLCATSRVLGGDTIYFGEGSWLTVV.

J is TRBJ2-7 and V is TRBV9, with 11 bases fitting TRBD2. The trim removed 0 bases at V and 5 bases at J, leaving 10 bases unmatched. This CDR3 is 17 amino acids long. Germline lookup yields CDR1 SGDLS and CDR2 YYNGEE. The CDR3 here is CASSVGSSGGYNDEQYF. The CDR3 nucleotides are TGTGCCAGCAGCGTAGGTTCTAGCGGGGGGTATAACGACGAGCAGTACTTC.

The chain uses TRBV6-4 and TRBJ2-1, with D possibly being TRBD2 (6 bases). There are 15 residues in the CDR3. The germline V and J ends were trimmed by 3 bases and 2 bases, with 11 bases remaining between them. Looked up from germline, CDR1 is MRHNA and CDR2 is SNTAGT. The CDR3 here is CASSDDASAYNEQFF. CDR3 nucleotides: TGTGCCAGCAGTGATGATGCTAGCGCCTACAATGAGCAGTTCTTC.

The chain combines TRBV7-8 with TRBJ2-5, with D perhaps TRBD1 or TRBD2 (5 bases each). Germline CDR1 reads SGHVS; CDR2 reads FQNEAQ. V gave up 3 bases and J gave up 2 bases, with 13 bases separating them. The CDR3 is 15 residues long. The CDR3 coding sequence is TGTGCCAGCAGCTTGCAAATGGGACCTCAAGAGACCCAGTACTTC. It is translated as CASSLQMGPQETQYF.

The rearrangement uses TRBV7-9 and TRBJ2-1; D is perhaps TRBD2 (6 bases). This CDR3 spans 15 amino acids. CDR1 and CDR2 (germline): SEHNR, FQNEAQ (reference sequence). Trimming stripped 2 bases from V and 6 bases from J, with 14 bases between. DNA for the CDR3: TGTGCCAGCAGCTTACAGGAGGGCCTATTCAATGAGCAGTTCTTC. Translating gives CASSLQEGLFNEQFF.

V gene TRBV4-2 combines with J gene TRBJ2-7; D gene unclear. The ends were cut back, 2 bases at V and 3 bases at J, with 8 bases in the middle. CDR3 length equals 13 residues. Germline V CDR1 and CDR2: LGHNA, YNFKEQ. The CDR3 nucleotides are TGTGCCAGCAGCCAACCTCCCCTCTACGAGCAGTACTTC. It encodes CASSQPPLYEQYF.

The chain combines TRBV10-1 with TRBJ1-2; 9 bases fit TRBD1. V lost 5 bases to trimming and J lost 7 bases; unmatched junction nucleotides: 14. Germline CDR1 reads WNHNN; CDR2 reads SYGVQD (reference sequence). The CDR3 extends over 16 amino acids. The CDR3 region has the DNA TGCGCCAGCAGTCCCGGACAGGGGATCATGGATTCTGGCTACACCTTC. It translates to CASSPGQGIMDSGYTF.

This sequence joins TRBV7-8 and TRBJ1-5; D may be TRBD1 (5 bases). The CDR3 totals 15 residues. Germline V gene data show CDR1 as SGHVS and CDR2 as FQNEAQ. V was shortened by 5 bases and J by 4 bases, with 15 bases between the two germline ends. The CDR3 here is CASSPSQGRNQPQHF. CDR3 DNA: TGTGCCAGCAGCCCGTCTCAGGGTCGGAATCAGCCCCAGCATTTT.

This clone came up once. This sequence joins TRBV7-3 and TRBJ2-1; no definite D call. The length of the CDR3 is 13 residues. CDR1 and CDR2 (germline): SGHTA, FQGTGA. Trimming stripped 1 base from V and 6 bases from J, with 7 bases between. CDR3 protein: CASSLSPPNEQFF. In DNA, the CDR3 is TGTGCCAGCAGCTTAAGCCCCCCCAATGAGCAGTTCTTC.